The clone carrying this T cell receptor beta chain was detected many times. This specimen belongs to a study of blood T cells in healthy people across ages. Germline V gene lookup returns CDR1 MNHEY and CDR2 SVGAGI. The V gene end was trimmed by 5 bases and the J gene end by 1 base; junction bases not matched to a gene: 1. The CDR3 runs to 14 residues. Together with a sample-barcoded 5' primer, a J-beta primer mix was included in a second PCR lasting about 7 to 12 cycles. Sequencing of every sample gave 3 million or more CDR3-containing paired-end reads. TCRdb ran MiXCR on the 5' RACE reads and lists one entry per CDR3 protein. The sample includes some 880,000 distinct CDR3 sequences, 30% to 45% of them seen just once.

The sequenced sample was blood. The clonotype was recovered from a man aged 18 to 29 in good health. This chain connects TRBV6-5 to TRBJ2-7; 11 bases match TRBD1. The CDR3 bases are TGTGCCAGCAGTGGGGACAGGGGGTCCTACGAGCAGTACTTC. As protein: CASSGDRGSYEQYF.